This TCR beta chain is drawn from a study of shared clonotypes between healthy human individuals. Across the whole study: CD4 naive and memory got three plates each, CD8 naive two, CD8 memory one. Points from the study as a whole: Enrolling few donors narrowed the genetic and exposure-history diversity that was represented. Donor clonotype sharing was expected to depend on sequencing depth.

A note on this clone: Its antigen is unknown.

CD8 cells classed as naive were CD45RO-negative and positively selected for CCR7, excluding terminally differentiated effector memory CD45RA+ cells. The repertoire was sequenced with immunoSEQ multiplex PCR; TCRdb's copy has only in-frame clones and lacks some. This table has millions of clones, less than 95% appearing once. The CDR3 loop spans 17 amino acids. Germline V gene data show CDR1 as LNHDA and CDR2 as SQIVND (reference sequence). V was clipped by 6 bases and J by 0 bases, with 18 bases between them. The chain links TRBV19 to TRBJ1-3, with TRBD1 as a possible D gene (5 bases). The clonotype originates from a man aged 18-30 years in good health. Sequencing input: naive CD8+ T cells sorted from blood. Here the CDR3 DNA reads TGTGCCAGTAGCCCCCGGGGGGGGAAGGGCTCTGGAAACACCATATATTTT. This sequence encodes CASSPRGGKGSGNTIYF.